A single sample gave rise to the 15 T cell receptor beta chains below, sequenced in a study of cytomegalovirus exposure and HLA in healthy donors. With 60 Vbeta and 13 Jbeta primers, the PCR was carried out. Some clones are missing from TCRdb's copy, which holds only in-frame ones; the method was immunoSEQ multiplex PCR. The sample yields roughly 100,000 clones, less than 90% seen once. Source material: PBMCs. Every receptor here comes from a man aged 35 to 55 in good health and CMV-seronegative.

The V call is TRBV9, the J call TRBJ1-2; weak D call: TRBD1 (6 bases). The CDR3 runs to 15 residues. Trimming stripped 0 bases from V and 7 bases from J, with 16 bases between. CDR1 and CDR2 (germline): SGDLS, YYNGEE. The CDR3 region is CASSVGQAAIGGYTF. For the CDR3, the DNA is TGTGCCAGCAGCGTAGGACAGGCGGCAATAGGTGGCTACACCTTC.

V is TRBV9 and J is TRBJ2-3; TRBD1 aligns across 8 bases. CDR1 is SGDLS, CDR2 YYNGEE, per germline. J was trimmed by 1 base and V by 4 bases; bases with no gene match: 8. The CDR3 runs 16 residues. The CDR3 bases are TGTGCCAGCAGCCCCCCCTCAGGGGGCGGCACAGATACGCAGTATTTT. Amino acids: CASSPPSGGGTDTQYF. Using reference TRBV9 and TRBJ2-3 for the parts outside the CDR3, the full variable domain is DSGVTQTPKHLITATGQRVTLRCSPRSGDLSVYWYQQSLDQGLQFLIQYYNGEERAKGNILERFSAQQFPDLHSELNLSSLELGDSALYFCASSPPSGGGTDTQYFGPGTRLTVL.

In regard to this clone: Relative to the germline gene, one junction end is altered; a read error may explain this. This chain connects TRBV5-6 to TRBJ2-7; TRBD1 is a possible D gene (6 bases). In germline, CDR1 is SGHDT, CDR2 YYEEEE. The CDR3 runs 13 residues. DNA of the CDR3: TGTGCCAGCAGCTTCAGGGGCTCCCACGAGCAGTACTTC. Protein product: CASSFRGSHEQYF.

The chain has TRBV12-5 and TRBJ1-2; 7 bases line up with TRBD1. The V gene's germline CDR1 is LGHNT and CDR2 FRNRAP. J lost 0 bases, V lost 4 bases, and 5 bases had no gene match. The CDR3 is 15 residues long. The CDR3 protein is CASGWTGLSNYGYTF. In DNA, the CDR3 is TGTGCTAGTGGTTGGACAGGACTTTCTAACTATGGCTACACCTTC.

The gene calls are TRBV6-1 and TRBJ1-1, with D possibly TRBD1 on 6 matching bases. CDR3 size: 14 residues. The germline gives CDR1 MNHNS, CDR2 SASEGT. Trimming took 2 bases from V and 2 from J, leaving 9 bases between them. The CDR3 region is CASSETRGNTEAFF. CDR3 DNA: TGTGCCAGCAGTGAAACCAGGGGTAACACTGAAGCTTTCTTT.

The chain carries TRBV5-6 and TRBJ2-7; perhaps TRBD1 as D (6 bases). Germline V gene lookup returns CDR1 SGHDT and CDR2 YYEEEE. This CDR3 region has 13 residues. V shed 4 bases and J shed 6 bases, with 14 bases lying between them. CDR3 amino acids: CASSRQVPTEQYF. The CDR3, as DNA: TGTGCCAGCAGCCGACAGGTCCCTACCGAGCAGTACTTC.

This clone was seen a few times. The gene calls are TRBV28 and TRBJ2-7, with D possibly TRBD2 on 5 matching bases. The V gene lost 3 bases and the J gene lost 3 bases, with 9 bases spanning the gap. This CDR3 region has 13 residues. Germline CDR1 reads MDHEN; CDR2 reads SYDVKM. CDR3 region: CASSFLRGYEQYF. CDR3 coding DNA: TGTGCCAGCAGTTTTTTACGGGGCTACGAGCAGTACTTC.

The chain is built from TRBV18 and TRBJ2-5; the match to TRBD2 covers 8 bases. CDR3 size: 15 residues. Germline CDR1 and CDR2: KGHSH and LQKENI. With V trimmed by 2 bases and J by 1 base, 3 bases remained unmatched. The CDR3 sequence: CASSPLAGPQETQYF. The CDR3 bases are TGTGCCAGCTCACCATTAGCGGGGCCCCAAGAGACCCAGTACTTC.

V usage is TRBV7-2 and J usage is TRBJ1-6, with TRBD1 as a possible D gene (6 bases). Germline CDR1 reads SGHTA; CDR2 reads FQGNSA. V lost 6 bases and J lost 8, with 14 bases in between. The CDR3 is 14 residues long. CDR3 region: CASRIRTVDSPLHF. The CDR3 DNA reads as TGTGCCAGCAGGATCCGGACAGTAGATTCACCCCTCCACTTT.

This clone was seen more than once but under ten times. The gene calls are TRBV7-8 and TRBJ2-5; tentatively, D is TRBD2 (7 bases). The CDR3 covers 16 residues. Trimming cost V 5 bases and J 5 bases, with 21 bases left between them. The germline V gene encodes CDR1 SGHVS and CDR2 FQNEAQ. The CDR3 DNA follows: TGTGCCAGCAGCCCCATTTTGGGAGGGGGGAGGGAGACCCAGTACTTC. Its translation: CASSPILGGGRETQYF.

The rearrangement links TRBV6-6 to TRBJ2-7; TRBD1 matches 7 bases. The CDR3 contains 15 residues. Trimming at V came to 6 bases and at J to 0 bases, leaving 8 bases not matched to a gene. Germline V lookup: CDR1 MNHNY, CDR2 SVGAGI (reference sequence). As DNA, the CDR3 is TGTGCCAGCAGACCAAGCACAGGGGCCTCCTACGAGCAGTACTTC. Translated: CASRPSTGASYEQYF.

J is TRBJ2-7 and V is TRBV4-1, with D tentatively TRBD2 (7 bases). V lost 4 bases to trimming and J lost 0 bases, with 10 bases between them. Germline lookup yields CDR1 MGHRA and CDR2 YSYEKL. The CDR3 length is 14 residues. In DNA form, the CDR3 reads TGCGCCAGCAGCCGCGCGGGGGCCTCCTACGAGCAGTACTTC. It codes for CASSRAGASYEQYF.

This rearrangement joins TRBV18 to TRBJ1-2; D remains ambiguous. The CDR3 has 14 amino acids. The germline CDR1 and CDR2 sequences are KGHSH and LQKENI. With 1 base removed from V and 5 bases from J, the gap between germline ends came to 11 bases. The CDR3 coding sequence is TGTGCCAGCTCACCACAGCCTGAGGGTTATGGCTACACCTTC. The encoded protein is CASSPQPEGYGYTF.

This chain connects TRBV5-1 to TRBJ1-2; 9 bases match TRBD1. CDR3 length equals 14 residues. CDR1 and CDR2 (germline): SGHRS, YFSETQ. V lost 7 bases and J lost 7; bases outside the gene matches: 11. The CDR3 region is CASATTGGVSGYTF. The CDR3 coding sequence is TGCGCCAGCGCAACGACAGGGGGAGTGAGTGGCTACACCTTC. The full variable domain, completed using reference TRBV5-1 and TRBJ1-2, is KAGVTQTPRYLIKTRGQQVTLSCSPISGHRSVSWYQQTPGQGLQFLFEYFSETQRNKGNFPGRFSGRQFSNSRSEMNVSTLELGDSALYLCASATTGGVSGYTFGSGTRLTVV.

This clone appeared a few times. J is TRBJ2-7 and V is TRBV4-1; 7 bases map to TRBD1. V was clipped by 6 bases and J by 0 bases; unmatched bases: 11. Germline V CDR1 and CDR2: MGHRA, YSYEKL. The CDR3 has 16 residues. In DNA form, the CDR3 reads TGCGCCAGCAGGACAACACGGGACAGCTTCTCCTACGAGCAGTACTTC. Translated, it gives CASRTTRDSFSYEQYF.